Below, 12 T cell receptor beta chains from the same sample are listed, as sequenced in a study of blood T cell repertoires in COVID-19. Sequencing used immunoSEQ multiplex PCR; TCRdb keeps in-frame clones, though not all of them. The sample records about 250,000 clones, 88% being singletons. Sequenced sample: peripheral blood. These receptors originate from a woman in her 30s with COVID-19, enrolled during active disease.

This chain uses TRBV2 with TRBJ2-5, with D maybe TRBD1 (6 bases). V lost 4 bases, J lost 1 base, and 10 bases lay in between. Per the germline V gene, CDR1 is SNHLY and CDR2 is FYNNEI. CDR3 length: 14 residues. Here the CDR3 reads CASSGAGVQETQYF. CDR3 coding DNA: TGTGCCAGCAGTGGAGCAGGGGTCCAAGAGACCCAGTACTTC.

The rearrangement joins TRBV11-3 to TRBJ2-3; 10 nucleotides line up with TRBD2. CDR3 length: 19 amino acids. With V trimmed by 0 bases and J by 4 bases, 13 bases remained unmatched. Germline V lookup: CDR1 SGHNT, CDR2 YENEEA. The CDR3 loop reads CASSLEPWLAGVEADTQYF. CDR3 in DNA: TGTGCCAGCAGCTTAGAACCCTGGCTAGCGGGAGTTGAGGCAGATACGCAGTATTTT. The complete variable domain, with remaining parts taken from reference TRBV11-3 and TRBJ2-3, reads EAGVVQSPRYKIIEKKQPVAFWCNPISGHNTLYWYLQNLGQGPELLIRYENEEAVDDSQLPKDRFSAERLKGVDSTLKIQPAELGDSAVYLCASSLEPWLAGVEADTQYFGPGTRLTVL.

This chain links TRBV3-1 (or the pseudogene TRBV3-2) with TRBJ2-2; D is uncertain. The V end lost 4 bases, the J end lost 6 bases, and 21 bases lay between the germline ends. The CDR3 contains 17 residues. Germline CDR1 is LGHDT and CDR2 is YNNKEL (reference sequence). The CDR3 spells CASSRSLVVRQSGELFF. The CDR3 nucleotides read TGTGCCAGCAGCCGCAGCCTTGTGGTCAGGCAGTCCGGGGAGCTGTTTTTT.

V and J are TRBV5-6 and TRBJ1-2; a possible D gene is TRBD1 (5 bases). This CDR3 has 13 residues. The germline V and J ends were trimmed by 0 bases and 5 bases, with 8 bases remaining between them. Germline V CDR1 and CDR2: SGHDT, YYEEEE. The DNA for the CDR3 is TGTGCCAGCAGCTTGGGGACACCGTATGGCTACACCTTC. Translation: CASSLGTPYGYTF.

The chain recombines TRBV13 with TRBJ2-1; perhaps TRBD2 as D (7 bases). Trimming cost V 2 bases and J 3 bases, with 14 bases left between them. Germline V gene sequence: CDR1 PRHDT, CDR2 FYEKMQ (reference sequence). CDR3 length: 16 amino acids. The DNA for the CDR3 is TGTGCCAGCAGCTTAATGGGGGGGCCGGGCTACAATGAGCAGTTCTTC. It specifies CASSLMGGPGYNEQFF.

The chain carries TRBV6-6 and TRBJ1-4, with 7 bases lining up with TRBD1. This CDR3 is 15 amino acids long. The ends lost 4 bases at V and 5 bases at J; junction bases unmatched: 7. Germline CDR1 MNHNY, CDR2 SVGAGI (reference sequence). Written as DNA, the CDR3 is TGTGCCAGCAGTTCCACACCGGGACAGAATGAAAAACTGTTTTTT. Encoded protein: CASSSTPGQNEKLFF.

V gene TRBV5-1 combines with J gene TRBJ1-2; D remains ambiguous. The V gene's germline CDR1 is SGHRS and CDR2 YFSETQ. V was pared by 2 bases and J by 5 bases, with 16 bases between. This CDR3 has 15 residues. As DNA, the CDR3 is TGCGCCAGCAGCTTCGCCTCCAGCGCTATTTATGGCTACACCTTC. As protein: CASSFASSAIYGYTF.

This clone was seen just once. The chain couples TRBV18 to TRBJ1-6, with 9 bases lining up with TRBD1. V shed 2 bases, J shed 10 bases, and the junction held 3 bases outside the gene matches. CDR1 is KGHSH and CDR2 is LQKENI in the germline V gene. The CDR3 extends over 14 amino acids. The DNA of the CDR3 is TGTGCCAGCTCACCAGCGGACAGGGGATCACCCCTCCACTTT. This translates into CASSPADRGSPLHF.

The chain carries TRBV27 and TRBJ2-5, with 12 bases fitting TRBD2. CDR1 is MNHEY, CDR2 SMNVEV, per germline (reference sequence). The CDR3 spans 16 residues. The V gene end was trimmed by 2 bases and the J gene end by 2 bases; junction bases not matched to a gene: 3. Written as DNA, the CDR3 is TGTGCCAGCAGTTTAGCCGGACTAGCGGGGCAAGAGACCCAGTACTTC. This codes for CASSLAGLAGQETQYF.

J is TRBJ1-1 and V is TRBV6-5; D ambiguous. This CDR3 is built from 12 residues. Looked up from germline, CDR1 is MNHEY and CDR2 is SVGAGI. Trimming took off 2 bases at V and 8 bases at J, with 9 bases between the two ends. CDR3 in amino acids: CASSYAGGEAFF. In nucleotides, the CDR3 is TGTGCCAGCAGTTACGCCGGCGGGGAAGCTTTCTTT.

The CDR3 loop is CASSWSSGSPLHF. CDR3 nucleotide sequence: TGTGCCAGTAGTTGGTCGTCGGGTTCACCCCTCCACTTT. V is TRBV19 and J is TRBJ1-6; no reliable D call. This CDR3 has 13 residues. Trimming took off 5 bases at V and 9 bases at J, with 11 bases between the two ends. From germline, CDR1 is LNHDA and CDR2 SQIVND (reference sequence). Full variable domain (outside the CDR3, taken from reference TRBV19 and TRBJ1-6): DGGITQSPKYLFRKEGQNVTLSCEQNLNHDAMYWYRQDPGQGLRLIYYSQIVNDFQKGDIAEGYSVSREKKESFPLTVTSAQKNPTAFYLCASSWSSGSPLHFGNGTRLTVT.

The chain is built from TRBV29-1 and TRBJ2-3, with 7 bases aligning to TRBD1. From germline, CDR1 is SQVTM and CDR2 ANQGSEA. The CDR3 loop spans 16 amino acids. The junction had 11 bases not matched to a gene; V was cut back by 5 bases and J by 0 bases. CDR3 protein: CSVLRLRTGSTDTQYF. The CDR3 DNA reads TGCAGCGTTCTAAGGCTGCGGACAGGAAGCACAGATACGCAGTATTTT.